These 20 T cell receptor beta chains originate from one sample sequenced in a study of blood T cell repertoires in COVID-19. Assay used: immunoSEQ multiplex PCR; TCRdb lists only in-frame clones, some missing. The profile shows fewer than 300,000 clones, approximately 82% of them singletons. The specimen sequenced was peripheral blood. The receptors here all came from a woman aged 18-29 years with acute or convalescent COVID-19.

The chain couples TRBV6-2 or TRBV6-3 to TRBJ2-7, with a tentative D call TRBD1 (5 bases). The germline gives CDR1 MNHEY, CDR2 SVGEGT. The CDR3 loop spans 14 amino acids. Trimming shortened V by 0 bases and J by 6 bases, and 12 bases separated the two germline ends. The CDR3 reads CASSYSAGSGEQYF. The CDR3 nucleotides are TGTGCCAGCAGTTACTCGGCAGGGTCGGGCGAGCAGTACTTC.

The table lists this clone with a count of one. This chain uses TRBV4-3 with TRBJ1-2; D uncertain. The CDR3 covers 13 residues. Germline CDR1 and CDR2: LGHNA and YSLEER. Trimming stripped 4 bases from V and 4 bases from J, with 10 bases between. As DNA, the CDR3 is TGCGCCAGCAGCCTCCGGGGTCCCTATGGCTACACCTTC. It codes for CASSLRGPYGYTF.

The genes are TRBV29-1 and TRBJ1-5; TRBD1 agrees at 10 bases. Losses at the gene ends were 4 bases for V and 6 bases for J; bases not matched to a gene: 6. This CDR3 is 14 amino acids long. Germline V gene sequence: CDR1 SQVTM, CDR2 ANQGSEA. CDR3 sequence reads: CSVATGGLGQPQHF. The CDR3 bases are TGCAGCGTTGCGACAGGGGGCCTGGGTCAGCCCCAGCATTTT.

This chain joins TRBV30 and TRBJ2-2; 9 positions match TRBD1. This CDR3 is 14 amino acids long. Per the germline V gene, CDR1 is GTSNPN and CDR2 is SVGIG (reference sequence). V dropped 3 bases and J dropped 3; count of bases not matched to a gene: 2. This CDR3 reads CAWRRTGDTGELFF. DNA of the CDR3: TGTGCCTGGAGAAGGACAGGGGACACCGGGGAGCTGTTTTTT.

The chain joins TRBV28 to TRBJ1-1; no firm D call. V lost 3 bases and J lost 2, with 10 bases in between. Per the germline V gene, CDR1 is MDHEN and CDR2 is SYDVKM. This CDR3 has 14 residues. The CDR3 region has the DNA TGTGCCAGCAGTTTCCCCCTAGGAAACACTGAAGCTTTCTTT. Translation gives CASSFPLGNTEAFF.

The genes are TRBV4-1 and TRBJ1-5, with D possibly TRBD1 on 5 matching bases. The CDR3 totals 18 residues. Germline V gives CDR1 MGHRA, CDR2 YSYEKL. Trimming cost V 0 bases and J 2 bases, with 17 bases left between them. The CDR3 reads CASSQEEWEGVGNQPQHF. CDR3 coding DNA: TGCGCCAGCAGCCAAGAAGAGTGGGAAGGGGTTGGCAATCAGCCCCAGCATTTT.

This rearrangement joins TRBV28 to TRBJ2-2; the match to TRBD1 covers 11 bases. Germline values: CDR1 MDHEN, CDR2 SYDVKM. CDR3 length: 16 residues. The V segment lost 8 bases and the J segment 5 bases; nucleotides outside the gene matches: 10. The CDR3: CASGDWTGGRTGELFF. In nucleotides, the CDR3 is TGTGCCAGCGGGGATTGGACAGGGGGCCGTACCGGGGAGCTGTTTTTT.

Written as DNA, the CDR3 is TGTGCCAGCAGCTCGGGTCCAGGGAAAACCTACGAGCAGTACTTC. Protein product: CASSSGPGKTYEQYF. V gene TRBV7-6 combines with J gene TRBJ2-7; D possibly corresponds to TRBD1 (5 bases). The CDR3 totals 15 residues. Deletions cut 4 bases from V and 2 bases from J, with 15 bases between. Germline values: CDR1 SGHVS, CDR2 FNYEAQ.

Only one count was recorded for this clone. Different DNA sequences within this sample yield the same CDR3. The V call is TRBV30, the J call TRBJ2-7, with 9 bases fitting TRBD2. Trimming took 2 bases from V and 0 from J; bases not matched to a gene: 5. The length of the CDR3 is 15 residues. Germline V lookup: CDR1 GTSNPN, CDR2 SVGIG (reference sequence). The CDR3, as DNA: TGTGCCTGGAGTCCATTAGCGGGAGTCTCCTACGAGCAGTACTTC. This translates into CAWSPLAGVSYEQYF. Full variable domain (remainder filled in from reference TRBV30 and TRBJ2-7): SQTIHQWPATLVQPVGSPLSLECTVEGTSNPNLYWYRQAAGRGLQLLFYSVGIGQISSEVPQNLSASRPQDRQFILSSKKLLLSDSGFYLCAWSPLAGVSYEQYFGPGTRLTVT.

This chain links TRBV27 with TRBJ1-5; possible D gene TRBD1, 5 bases. V was clipped by 6 bases and J by 5 bases, with 14 bases between them. The germline V gene encodes CDR1 MNHEY and CDR2 SMNVEV (reference sequence). CDR3 length equals 14 residues. The CDR3 DNA reads as TGTGCCAGCAGCCGTTGGCGGGGCGATCAGCCCCAGCATTTT. Amino acid sequence: CASSRWRGDQPQHF.

The table lists this clone with a count of one. This rearrangement joins TRBV27 to TRBJ2-1, with D maybe TRBD1 (5 bases). The V end lost 0 bases, the J end lost 9 bases, and 9 bases lay between the germline ends. Germline values: CDR1 MNHEY, CDR2 SMNVEV (reference sequence). The CDR3 has 13 amino acids. CDR3 DNA sequence: TGTGCCAGCAGTTTATCCACAAGGGGTGAGCAGTTCTTC. It translates to CASSLSTRGEQFF.

V usage is TRBV7-9 and J usage is TRBJ2-7; D is unclear. The ends were cut back, 2 bases at V and 2 bases at J, with 10 bases in the middle. CDR1 is SEHNR, CDR2 FQNEAQ, per germline (reference sequence). The CDR3 runs 14 residues. The DNA for the CDR3 is TGTGCCAGCAGCTTAAATACGGTAACCTACGAGCAGTACTTC. The encoded protein is CASSLNTVTYEQYF. The whole variable domain, remainder taken from reference TRBV7-9 and TRBJ2-7, is DTGVSQNPRHKITKRGQNVTFRCDPISEHNRLYWYRQTLGQGPEFLTYFQNEAQLEKSRLLSDRFSAERPKGSFSTLEIQRTEQGDSAMYLCASSLNTVTYEQYFGPGTRLTVT.

This clone showed up just once. A read error may produce the germline difference seen at one junction end. This chain joins TRBV7-7 and TRBJ2-7, with D tentatively TRBD1 (6 bases). The CDR3 is 13 amino acids. Germline CDR1 is SSHAT and CDR2 is FNYEAQ (reference sequence). CDR3 in amino acids: CASSRIQGYEQYF. CDR3 DNA sequence: TGTGCTAGCAGCCGAATACAGGGCTACGAGCAGTACTTC.

In DNA form, the CDR3 reads TGTGCCAGCAGCCATCGCGTTCGTTCAGGGTTCCCCTACGAGCAGTACTTC. Translated: CASSHRVRSGFPYEQYF. The genes are TRBV3-1 (or the pseudogene TRBV3-2) and TRBJ2-7; a possible D gene is TRBD1 (5 bases). Trimming shortened V by 3 bases and J by 2 bases, and 20 bases separated the two germline ends. In germline, CDR1 is LGHDT, CDR2 YNNKEL (reference sequence). CDR3 size: 17 residues.

This chain links TRBV7-2 with TRBJ2-1, with TRBD2 matching over 8 bases. V shed 1 base and J 8 bases; nucleotides not matched to a gene: 16. Germline lookup yields CDR1 SGHTA and CDR2 FQGNSA. The CDR3 has 18 residues. The CDR3 region is CASSLGPGISGAMDEQFF. CDR3 nucleotide sequence: TGTGCCAGCAGCTTAGGCCCGGGGATTAGCGGGGCCATGGATGAGCAGTTCTTC.

The chain recombines TRBV12-3 or TRBV12-4 with TRBJ1-3; D is unclear. The CDR3 totals 13 residues. Trimming removed 6 bases at V and 4 bases at J, with 10 bases between. The CDR3 nucleotides read TGTGCCAGCAGCACCAACCGGGGAAACACCATATATTTT. This codes for CASSTNRGNTIYF.

This clone has a single count. The chain uses TRBV7-6 and TRBJ1-5; D uncertain. This CDR3 spans 13 amino acids. Deletions cut 2 bases from V and 4 bases from J, with 6 bases between. The germline V gene encodes CDR1 SGHVS and CDR2 FNYEAQ. The CDR3 bases are TGTGCCAGCAGCTTATTCGAGAATCAGCCCCAGCATTTT. Translated: CASSLFENQPQHF.

DNA of the CDR3: TGTGCCAGCAGCGCCTCCGGGACAGATACCTATGGCTACACCTTC. As protein: CASSASGTDTYGYTF. This rearrangement joins TRBV9 to TRBJ1-2; 7 nucleotides align to TRBD1. The CDR3 has 15 residues. Germline V CDR1 and CDR2: SGDLS, YYNGEE. V dropped 3 bases and J dropped 4; count of bases not matched to a gene: 9. Complete variable domain (other parts from reference TRBV9 and TRBJ1-2): DSGVTQTPKHLITATGQRVTLRCSPRSGDLSVYWYQQSLDQGLQFLIQYYNGEERAKGNILERFSAQQFPDLHSELNLSSLELGDSALYFCASSASGTDTYGYTFGSGTRLTVV.

V is TRBV30 and J is TRBJ2-3; the D is unclear. The V and J ends lost 0 bases and 6 bases respectively, with 22 bases between them. Germline loops: CDR1 GTSNPN, CDR2 SVGIG (reference sequence). The CDR3 extends over 17 amino acids. CDR3 amino acids: CAWSVTLATPPRDTQYF. The CDR3 nucleotides read TGTGCCTGGAGTGTAACGCTGGCGACACCCCCAAGGGATACGCAGTATTTT.

The rearrangement links TRBV29-1 to TRBJ2-2; no clear D. V was trimmed by 3 bases and J by 6 bases, leaving 14 bases between them. Germline V lookup: CDR1 SQVTM, CDR2 ANQGSEA. This CDR3 is 14 amino acids long. The CDR3 loop is CSVDAPSGSGELFF. DNA for the CDR3: TGCAGCGTTGACGCTCCGTCCGGGTCCGGGGAGCTGTTTTTT.